One and the same sample provided the 28 T cell receptor beta chains below, sequenced in a study of HIV-infected patients and healthy controls. TCRdb called the 5' RACE reads again in MiXCR, with one record for every CDR3 protein. This sample has 70,000 or so distinct CDR3 sequences, with 15% to 20% found just once. The material sequenced was CD4+ T cells from blood. These receptors were collected from a human donor in good health.

The gene calls are TRBV7-8 and TRBJ1-1; tentative D call: TRBD1 (5 bases). V shed 1 base and J shed 0 bases, with 9 bases lying between them. Germline V CDR1 and CDR2: SGHVS, FQNEAQ. This CDR3 is built from 15 residues. CDR3 protein: CASSLGAGLNTEAFF. CDR3 coding DNA: TGTGCCAGCAGCTTAGGGGCAGGGCTGAACACTGAAGCTTTCTTT. The full variable domain, with the rest looked up from reference TRBV7-8 and TRBJ1-1, is GAGVSQSPRYKVAKRGQDVALRCDPISGHVSLFWYQQALGQGPEFLTYFQNEAQLDKSGLPSDRFFAERPEGSVSTLKIQRTQQEDSAVYLCASSLGAGLNTEAFFGQGTRLTVV.

The CDR3 region is CASSHGGVRGEQYF. The DNA for the CDR3 is TGTGCCAGCAGCCATGGCGGGGTCCGGGGCGAGCAGTACTTC. The V call is TRBV3-1, the J call TRBJ2-7; possible D gene TRBD2, 6 bases. The V gene's germline CDR1 is LGHDT and CDR2 YNNKEL (reference sequence). V dropped 3 bases and J dropped 6 bases, with 15 bases sitting between them. This CDR3 spans 14 amino acids.

This chain links TRBV28 with TRBJ1-6; 7 nucleotides align to TRBD1. The germline CDR1 and CDR2 sequences are MDHEN and SYDVKM. The J segment lost 8 bases and the V segment lost 5 bases, leaving 9 bases of the junction unmatched. The CDR3 length is 15 residues. CDR3: CASSRQGFTDSPLHF. The DNA of the CDR3 is TGTGCCAGCAGTCGACAGGGATTTACTGATTCACCCCTCCACTTT.

This chain connects TRBV24-1 to TRBJ1-1; the match to TRBD1 covers 9 bases. CDR3 size: 15 residues. CDR1 is KGHDR and CDR2 is SFDVKD in the germline V gene. V trimming: 5 bases; J trimming: 5 bases; junction bases outside the gene matches: 8. CDR3 loop: CATSGVQGARTEAFF. The CDR3 nucleotides read TGTGCCACCAGTGGCGTACAGGGGGCGAGAACTGAAGCTTTCTTT.

This clonotype came up once. A much larger clone differs by one base, so this may be a read error. CDR3 protein: CTSSLDLDTYNEQFF. For the CDR3, the DNA is TGCACCAGCAGCTTGGATCTGGACACCTACAATGAGCAGTTCTTC. This chain links TRBV5-1 with TRBJ2-1; D is perhaps TRBD1 (5 bases). This CDR3 is built from 15 residues. Germline V CDR1 and CDR2: SGHRS, YFSETQ.

The chain uses TRBV3-1 and TRBJ1-5, with no clear D. The CDR3 is made up of 13 amino acids. Germline V gene data show CDR1 as LGHDT and CDR2 as YNNKEL (reference sequence). The V end was cut by 3 bases, the J end by 4 bases, with 7 bases between. In nucleotides, the CDR3 is TGTGCCAGCAGCCATTCCCCTAATCAGCCCCAGCATTTT. Its protein product is CASSHSPNQPQHF.

This clonotype was seen at least ten times. The gene calls are TRBV28 and TRBJ1-5, with 7 bases fitting TRBD1. Trimming removed 2 bases from V and 4 bases from J; junction bases left unmatched: 5. CDR1 and CDR2 from the germline V gene are MDHEN and SYDVKM. CDR3 length equals 15 residues. CDR3 sequence (DNA): TGTGCCAGCAGTTTACAGGGGGTAAGGAATCAGCCCCAGCATTTT. Its translation: CASSLQGVRNQPQHF.

This clonotype showed up just a few times. This sequence joins TRBV5-4 and TRBJ2-3; 10 nucleotides match TRBD2. The CDR3 consists of 15 residues. CDR1 and CDR2 from the germline V gene are SGHNT and YYREEE (reference sequence). V dropped 4 bases and J dropped 10; count of bases not matched to a gene: 12. This CDR3 is CASSLKAGGPDAQYF. In DNA, the CDR3 is TGTGCCAGCAGCCTAAAAGCGGGGGGGCCGGATGCGCAGTATTTT.

The sample holds many counts of this clonotype. The chain couples TRBV7-2 to TRBJ2-2, with D unresolved. This CDR3 has 15 amino acids. V dropped 1 base and J dropped 6 bases, with 12 bases sitting between them. Germline V gene data show CDR1 as SGHTA and CDR2 as FQGNSA. This CDR3 reads CASSLGSGWAGELFF. In DNA form, the CDR3 reads TGTGCCAGCAGCTTAGGTTCCGGTTGGGCCGGGGAGCTGTTTTTT.

The chain has TRBV29-1 and TRBJ1-2; TRBD1 aligns across 10 bases. V dropped 6 bases and J dropped 4; count of bases not matched to a gene: 8. CDR1 is SQVTM and CDR2 is ANQGSEA in the germline V gene. The CDR3 is 14 residues long. The CDR3 sequence is CSVGPGQGSYGYTF. Here the CDR3 DNA reads TGCAGCGTCGGACCGGGACAGGGGTCCTATGGCTACACCTTC.

This clonotype was detected many times. The rearrangement joins TRBV6-5 to TRBJ2-3; perhaps TRBD2 as D (5 bases). The germline V gene has CDR1 MNHEY and CDR2 SVGAGI. The CDR3 runs to 15 residues. Deletions cut 0 bases from V and 2 bases from J, with 9 bases between. The CDR3 DNA reads TGTGCCAGCAGTTACTCGACGGGAAACACAGATACGCAGTATTTT. Translation: CASSYSTGNTDTQYF.

Ten or more counts support this clonotype. The genes are TRBV7-3 and TRBJ2-4, with 10 bases lining up with TRBD1. The trim removed 5 bases at V and 7 bases at J, leaving 2 bases unmatched. The CDR3 sequence is 13 residues long. Germline-derived CDR1 and CDR2 are SGHTA and FQGTGA. Here the CDR3 reads CASSMGQGNIQYF. In DNA, the CDR3 is TGTGCCAGCAGCATGGGACAGGGGAACATTCAGTACTTC.

The chain couples TRBV20-1 to TRBJ1-1; D perhaps matches TRBD1 (5 bases). The germline CDR1 and CDR2 sequences are DFQATT and SNEGSKA (reference sequence). Trimming took 2 bases from V and 1 from J, leaving 17 bases between them. The CDR3 consists of 16 residues. CDR3: CSARSDGAWRNTEAFF. The CDR3 coding sequence is TGCAGTGCTAGATCCGACGGGGCCTGGAGGAACACTGAAGCTTTCTTT.

The V call is TRBV7-9, the J call TRBJ2-1; D may be TRBD1 or TRBD2 (6 bases each). The CDR3 has 15 amino acids. Germline V CDR1 and CDR2: SEHNR, FQNEAQ (reference sequence). Trimming shortened V by 5 bases and J by 5 bases, and 16 bases separated the two germline ends. The CDR3 loop is CASSPPGGPHNEQFF. In DNA, the CDR3 is TGTGCCAGCAGCCCCCCTGGGGGGCCCCACAATGAGCAGTTCTTC.

In its sample, this clonotype was seen many times. V gene TRBV7-8 combines with J gene TRBJ2-1; TRBD2 agrees at 7 bases. Germline V gives CDR1 SGHVS, CDR2 FQNEAQ. After removal of 1 base from V and 9 bases from J, the junction contained 12 bases not matched to a gene. CDR3 size: 16 residues. The CDR3 DNA sequence: TGTGCCAGCAGCTTAGTAGTCGGCGGGAGTCTAGGTGAGCAGTTCTTC. Translation: CASSLVVGGSLGEQFF.

The chain has TRBV12-3 or TRBV12-4 and TRBJ2-7, with TRBD2 matching 7 bases. Unmatched junction bases numbered 11, after V lost 4 bases and J lost 2 bases. The CDR3 sequence is 16 residues long. The CDR3 DNA reads TGTGCCAGCAGTTCCATCAGGGTGGGGAGGGCCTACGAGCAGTACTTC. This gives the protein CASSSIRVGRAYEQYF.

This clonotype has only a few counts. V and J are TRBV19 and TRBJ1-4, with 8 bases identical to TRBD1. The CDR3 is 15 amino acids. J gave up 7 bases and V 2 bases, and 6 bases lay outside the gene matches. Germline-derived CDR1 and CDR2 are LNHDA and SQIVND (reference sequence). The CDR3 loop reads CASSIQGAGGEKLFF. CDR3 nucleotide sequence: TGTGCCAGTAGTATACAGGGGGCAGGAGGTGAAAAACTGTTTTTT.

This clonotype appeared a single time. The chain combines TRBV5-6 with TRBJ1-6; D is uncertain. Deletions cut 4 bases from V and 9 bases from J, with 17 bases between. This CDR3 contains 15 residues. In germline, CDR1 is SGHDT, CDR2 YYEEEE. The CDR3: CASSTPPGGTSPLHF. The CDR3, as DNA: TGTGCCAGCAGCACCCCTCCCGGAGGTACTTCACCCCTCCACTTT.

This clonotype was picked up many times. The V gene is TRBV28, the J gene TRBJ2-7, with TRBD1 identical over 7 bases. With V trimmed by 5 bases and J by 7 bases, 11 bases remained unmatched. Looked up from germline, CDR1 is MDHEN and CDR2 is SYDVKM. The CDR3 has 14 residues. The CDR3 here is CASSPTGVKREQYF. CDR3 bases: TGTGCCAGCAGTCCCACAGGGGTCAAGAGGGAGCAGTACTTC.

This clonotype was picked up a small number of times. Here the CDR3 reads CASSQDRSTLSGNTIYF. The CDR3 region has the DNA TGTGCCAGCAGCCAAGATCGGAGTACCTTGTCTGGAAACACCATATATTTT. V gene TRBV3-1 combines with J gene TRBJ1-3; D remains unclear. The CDR3 sequence is 17 residues long. V dropped 0 bases and J dropped 1 base, with 13 bases sitting between them. The V gene's germline CDR1 is LGHDT and CDR2 YNNKEL (reference sequence).

This clonotype was seen more than once but under ten times. The gene calls are TRBV7-8 and TRBJ2-5; D is undetermined. This CDR3 comprises 11 residues. Germline-derived CDR1 and CDR2 are SGHVS and FQNEAQ. With 4 bases removed from V and 3 bases from J, the gap between germline ends came to 3 bases. In DNA, the CDR3 is TGTGCCAGCAGCTCTAAAGAGACCCAGTACTTC. Encoded protein: CASSSKETQYF.

The V and J genes are TRBV19 and TRBJ2-7; TRBD2 aligns across 7 bases. The CDR3 extends over 15 amino acids. Looked up from germline, CDR1 is LNHDA and CDR2 is SQIVND (reference sequence). V shed 0 bases, J shed 2 bases, and the junction held 4 bases outside the gene matches. This CDR3 reads CASSIDAGVAYEQYF. CDR3 bases: TGTGCCAGTAGTATAGATGCGGGAGTAGCCTACGAGCAGTACTTC.

This clonotype was seen a few times. This chain joins TRBV7-9 and TRBJ2-2; 7 positions agree with TRBD2. The V and J ends lost 6 bases and 7 bases, in that order; junction bases with no gene match: 2. Looked up from germline, CDR1 is SEHNR and CDR2 is FQNEAQ (reference sequence). The CDR3 totals 12 residues. CDR3 in amino acids: CASRIAGGELFF. The CDR3 bases are TGTGCCAGCAGGATAGCGGGCGGGGAGCTGTTTTTT.

At least ten counts were recorded for this clonotype. The chain combines TRBV28 with TRBJ2-2; 10 nucleotides align to TRBD2. Germline trimming cut 1 base from V and 7 bases from J; bases unmatched to any gene: 6. This CDR3 region has 16 residues. Germline V gene sequence: CDR1 MDHEN, CDR2 SYDVKM. CDR3 loop: CASSLLSGGADGELFF. CDR3 nucleotide sequence: TGTGCCAGCAGTTTATTAAGCGGGGGGGCCGACGGGGAGCTGTTTTTT.

The gene calls are TRBV5-1 and TRBJ2-1; 8 bases align to TRBD2. The CDR3 is 12 residues long. Unmatched junction bases numbered 2, after V lost 4 bases and J lost 8 bases. Germline CDR1 SGHRS, CDR2 YFSETQ. Written as DNA, the CDR3 is TGCGCCAGCAGCCTGACTAGCGATGAGCAGTTCTTC. It translates to CASSLTSDEQFF.

In this sample, this clonotype turned up a few times. This chain links TRBV6-5 with TRBJ2-7, with D unclear. The germline gives CDR1 MNHEY, CDR2 SVGAGI. The CDR3 consists of 13 residues. The V gene lost 7 bases and the J gene lost 2 bases, with 12 bases spanning the gap. CDR3: CASKPTPTYEQYF. CDR3 nucleotide sequence: TGTGCCAGCAAGCCAACCCCCACCTACGAGCAGTACTTC.

Only a few counts were recorded for this clonotype. This rearrangement joins TRBV19 to TRBJ1-1; D is uncertain. Germline CDR1 LNHDA, CDR2 SQIVND (reference sequence). The V end was cut by 3 bases, the J end by 6 bases, with 17 bases between. The CDR3 loop spans 15 amino acids. CDR3 coding DNA: TGTGCCAGTAGTATCTACGGACGGGAACCTCCTGAAGCTTTCTTT. It translates to CASSIYGREPPEAFF.

A note on this clonotype: A much larger clone sits a single nucleotide away, making a read error possible. V gene TRBV20-1 combines with J gene TRBJ1-2, with D perhaps TRBD1 (5 bases). Germline V CDR1 and CDR2: DFQATT, SNEGSKA (reference sequence). The germline V and J ends were trimmed by 4 bases and 0 bases, with 15 bases remaining between them. The CDR3 totals 15 residues. CDR3 in DNA: TGCAGTGCTAAAGTGCGGGGGGAAGCTAACTATGGCTACACCTTC. Translation gives CSAKVRGEANYGYTF.